This T cell receptor (beta chain) was documented in a study of blood T cell repertoires in COVID-19. Membership in each cohort depended on participant-reported clinical history. All recovered Cohort 3 donors got two negative PCRs, got clearance, or saw symptom resolution. Germline values: CDR1 MNHEY, CDR2 SVGAGI. The V gene lost 2 bases and the J gene lost 9 bases, with 11 bases spanning the gap. This CDR3 spans 13 amino acids. Source study methods: Nucleated cell counts were estimated from reference gene primer amplification. Sequencing used immunoSEQ multiplex PCR; TCRdb keeps in-frame clones, though not all of them. V and J calls plus clone size are reproduced from that table; the DNA served to infer D and trimming. The sample holds 110,000 to 150,000 clones, around four fifths seen once.

Source material: PBMCs or T cells enriched from blood (not recorded which). The chain has TRBV6-5 and TRBJ2-1; D is uncertain. The source is a woman aged 50 to 60 who had recovered from COVID-19. The CDR3 sequence: CASSYATNSEQFF. The DNA for the CDR3 is TGTGCCAGCAGTTACGCGACCAACAGTGAGCAGTTCTTC.